This T cell receptor beta chain was sequenced during a study of blood T cells in healthy people across ages. Study background: About one barcoded beta molecule per two T cells came from capture by template switching.

The CDR3 consists of 15 residues. The germline gives CDR1 SEHNR, CDR2 FQNEAQ (reference sequence). V lost 5 bases to trimming and J lost 5 bases; unmatched junction nucleotides: 8. It was with a sample-barcoded 5' primer and a J-beta primer mix that a second PCR of about 6 to 11 cycles was run. CDR3-containing paired-end reads numbering at least 2.5 million came from each sample. TCRdb re-called the 5' RACE reads through MiXCR, storing one row per CDR3 protein. Of under 1,100,000 distinct CDR3 sequences in the sample, almost 25% are singletons; the top ten hold less than 0.75%. The sample also formed part of further work on T cells of mothers and their children.

This chain joins TRBV7-9 and TRBJ2-3; TRBD2 aligns across 9 bases. The sequence was obtained from a girl aged 2 to 9 in good health. Sequenced sample: blood. The CDR3 sequence is CASSRLAGVVDTQYF. The CDR3 coding sequence is TGTGCCAGCAGCCGCTTAGCGGGAGTTGTAGATACGCAGTATTTT.